The 8 T cell receptor beta chains reported below all come from one sample, sequenced in a study of OX40 agonist ivuxolimab in advanced cancers. Repertoires were generated with immunoSEQ multiplex PCR, while TCRdb's copy carries only in-frame clones and drops some. The profile shows approximately 69,000 clones, approximately 81% of them singletons. The sequenced sample was CD4+ or CD8+ T cells sorted from blood, obtained in a trial of the OX40 agonist ivuxolimab. The receptors stem from an adult with an advanced solid tumor such as melanoma, head and neck, liver or kidney cancer.

This sequence joins TRBV4-2 and TRBJ2-1; TRBD2 matches at 9 bases. J was trimmed by 15 bases and V by 1 base; bases with no gene match: 16. Germline V CDR1 and CDR2: LGHNA, YNFKEQ. This CDR3 region has 16 residues. In DNA, the CDR3 is TGTGCCAGCAGCCAAGTTCACGCAGCGGGAGGACTGGAAGGGTTCTTC. Translated: CASSQVHAAGGLEGFF.

Turning to this clone: Other DNA sequences in this specimen translate into the identical CDR3. The V call is TRBV18, the J call TRBJ2-5; D is perhaps TRBD2 (6 bases). Germline CDR1 is KGHSH and CDR2 is LQKENI. CDR3 length: 14 amino acids. V was cut by 3 bases and J by 0 bases, with 8 bases left in between. The CDR3 sequence: CASSPSGDQETQYF. For the CDR3, the DNA is TGTGCCAGCTCACCGTCGGGGGACCAAGAGACCCAGTACTTC. The entire variable domain, with the rest obtained from reference TRBV18 and TRBJ2-5, is as follows: NAGVMQNPRHLVRRRGQEARLRCSPMKGHSHVYWYRQLPEEGLKFMVYLQKENIIDESGMPKERFSAEFPKEGPSILRIQQVVRGDSAAYFCASSPSGDQETQYFGPGTRLLVL.

This sequence joins TRBV5-1 and TRBJ2-7; D is perhaps TRBD1 or TRBD2 (5 bases each). Trimming pared 0 bases from V and 7 bases from J, leaving 26 bases between. Germline V lookup: CDR1 SGHRS, CDR2 YFSETQ. The CDR3 is 18 amino acids. The CDR3 reads CASSLAIPGTLNRGEQYF. The DNA of the CDR3 is TGCGCCAGCAGCTTGGCCATCCCCGGGACGCTAAACCGAGGGGAGCAGTACTTC.

This chain connects TRBV4-2 to TRBJ1-5, with D possibly TRBD1 on 6 matching bases. This CDR3 contains 13 residues. CDR1 and CDR2 from the germline V gene are LGHNA and YNFKEQ. Trimming removed 4 bases at V and 5 bases at J, with 9 bases between. The CDR3 sequence: CASSPEGDQPQHF. DNA for the CDR3: TGTGCCAGCAGCCCAGAGGGGGATCAGCCCCAGCATTTT.

This chain's CDR3 is CASGLSGTYEQYF. The CDR3 DNA is TGTGCTAGTGGTTTGAGCGGTACCTACGAGCAGTACTTC. J is TRBJ2-7 and V is TRBV12-5; possible D gene TRBD2, 5 bases. V lost 2 bases, J lost 2 bases, and 7 bases lay in between. The CDR3 runs to 13 residues. Germline lookup yields CDR1 LGHNT and CDR2 FRNRAP.

The chain is built from TRBV29-1 and TRBJ2-5, with 7 bases identical to TRBD1. Trimming removed 7 bases from V and 5 bases from J; junction bases left unmatched: 4. Germline assignment: CDR1 SQVTM and CDR2 ANQGSEA. The CDR3 has 11 residues. CDR3 DNA: TGCAGCGGACAGGGTTGGGAGACCCAGTACTTC. Its protein product is CSGQGWETQYF.

The chain is built from TRBV19 and TRBJ1-5, with TRBD1 matching 7 bases. The CDR3 runs to 15 residues. Trimming at V came to 10 bases and at J to 9 bases, leaving 18 bases not matched to a gene. Germline V CDR1 and CDR2: LNHDA, SQIVND (reference sequence). CDR3 coding DNA: TGTGCCATCTCACTCGGGACAGCCTATGCCCGGCCCCAGCATTTT. It codes for CAISLGTAYARPQHF.

The chain carries TRBV4-3 and TRBJ2-3, with TRBD1 matching over 8 bases. The CDR3 is 16 amino acids. Germline loops: CDR1 LGHNA, CDR2 YSLEER. V was clipped by 0 bases and J by 6 bases; unmatched bases: 8. The CDR3 loop is CASSQDLAGGSDTQYF. DNA for the CDR3: TGCGCCAGCAGCCAAGATTTGGCAGGGGGCAGTGATACGCAGTATTTT.